This entry describes one T cell receptor beta chain. What it binds is not known. This sample is drawn from a study of CD8+ T cells in alopecia areata. Extracted RNA was reverse transcribed, and the resulting cDNA served as sequencing template. Measured with immunoSEQ multiplex PCR; TCRdb has only the in-frame clones, and not every one. The table lists roughly 98,000 clones, under 70% of them singletons. General study findings and limits: Higher clonality and more expanded CD8+ clones appeared in lesional than normal scalp. Clarity of TCR sharing across patients fell short of that in mice, possibly HLA-related. Administration of tofacitinib significantly diminished scalp clonality and expanded CD8+ clones within the top 100.

Indicated treatment: oral pan-JAK inhibitor, 5-10 mg twice daily. PBMCs served as the source from which CD4+ and CD8+ T cells were sorted. The length of the CDR3 is 13 residues. The chain couples TRBV1 to TRBJ1-1. TRBV1 is noted as a pseudogene. This sequence was found in a human donor with alopecia areata. The sequencing here drew on CD8+ T cells sorted from blood, taken at week 4, from a patient treated with tofacitinib. The DNA of the CDR3 is TGCACCAGCAGCCAAGAAGAAGGGACTGAAGCTTTCTTT. Residues: CTSSQEEGTEAFF.